This T cell receptor beta chain stems from a study of cytomegalovirus exposure and HLA in healthy donors. Study-wide points: The majority of TCR sequences were rare, yet some public TCRs appeared in many donors.

Though probably carrying unrecorded immune exposures, donors were nominally healthy at sampling. The CDR3 runs 14 residues. Trimming removed 2 bases at V and 5 bases at J, with 12 bases between. Germline V gene data show CDR1 as SGHAT and CDR2 as FQNNGV. Primers included in the PCR were 60 Vbeta and 13 Jbeta primers. The repertoire was sequenced with immunoSEQ multiplex PCR; TCRdb's copy has only in-frame clones and lacks some. The sample lists around 140,000 clones, roughly 75% occurring once. Worth noting for this clone: Antigen unknown.

The TCR originated in a female donor in good health and CMV-seronegative. The chain couples TRBV11-2 to TRBJ1-1; the D gene is possibly TRBD1 (5 bases). Sequencing used PBMCs. CDR3 amino acids: CASSLWQKGTEAFF. As DNA, the CDR3 is TGTGCCAGCAGCTTATGGCAAAAGGGGACTGAAGCTTTCTTT.